This T cell receptor (beta chain) is drawn from a study of neoadjuvant anti-PD-1 for oral cavity cancer. Time point of the sample: after neoadjuvant nivolumab, at surgical resection. Findings and caveats of the study: Post-nivolumab, blood T cell clonality was significantly elevated in non-responders.

A word on this clone: What it binds is unknown.

This CDR3 spans 13 amino acids. V trimming: 0 bases; J trimming: 6 bases; junction bases outside the gene matches: 2. Germline CDR1 reads SGHNT; CDR2 reads YYREEE (reference sequence). Produced via immunoSEQ multiplex PCR; TCRdb's table is partial and in-frame only. The sample consists of approximately 42,000 clones, around 79% of them appearing once. The TCR comes from a person aged 35-79 years with oral cavity squamous cell carcinoma. The gene calls are TRBV5-4 and TRBJ2-7; TRBD2 matches at 8 bases. The starting material was PBMCs, obtained after nivolumab (anti-PD-1) treatment. CDR3: CASSLAGGREQYF. CDR3 DNA: TGTGCCAGCAGCTTGGCGGGGGGGCGCGAGCAGTACTTC.